Following are 21 T cell receptor beta chains from one sample sequenced in a study of a mutant IDH1 vaccine in newly diagnosed glioma. Using immunoSEQ multiplex PCR, the repertoire was profiled, and TCRdb retains in-frame clones only, with some absent. The sample carries 23,000 or so clones, approximately 90% recorded once. Time point of the sample: baseline, week 1 (first vaccination visit). Treatment specified: pre-vaccination baseline after standard-of-care therapy. The input for sequencing was PBMCs, taken from a glioma patient treated with radiotherapy, temozolomide or both. The receptors stem from a man in his thirties or forties with glioma.

The V and J genes are TRBV18 and TRBJ2-3, with no clear D. Deletions cut 0 bases from V and 4 bases from J, with 8 bases between. Germline V lookup: CDR1 KGHSH, CDR2 LQKENI. This CDR3 has 14 residues. For the CDR3, the DNA is TGTGCCAGCTCACCACCAATCCAGCCAGATACGCAGTATTTT. Its protein is CASSPPIQPDTQYF.

The J gene is TRBJ2-7, the V gene TRBV6-5; 7 positions agree with TRBD2. Germline V lookup: CDR1 MNHEY, CDR2 SVGAGI. CDR3 size: 16 residues. Losses at the gene ends were 0 bases for V and 7 bases for J; bases not matched to a gene: 12. CDR3 sequence (DNA): TGTGCCAGCAGTTACTCGACTCGCGGGAGACGTGGGGAGCAGTACTTC. It is translated as CASSYSTRGRRGEQYF.

The J gene is TRBJ2-3, the V gene TRBV27, with TRBD2 matching 9 bases. There are 15 residues in the CDR3. J gave up 3 bases and V 5 bases, and 6 bases lay outside the gene matches. The V gene's germline CDR1 is MNHEY and CDR2 SMNVEV (reference sequence). CDR3 in amino acids: CASSPGLAPTDTQYF. CDR3 DNA: TGTGCCAGCAGTCCCGGACTAGCGCCGACAGATACGCAGTATTTT.

CDR3 coding DNA: TGTGCCAGCTCACTCGGGCACGCAGGGGAAGAGGGAAATACGCAGTATTTT. Amino acids: CASSLGHAGEEGNTQYF. The V call is TRBV18, the J call TRBJ2-3; TRBD1 is a possible D gene (6 bases). The CDR3 spans 17 residues. CDR1 is KGHSH, CDR2 LQKENI, per germline. Deletions cut 4 bases from V and 7 bases from J, with 24 bases between.

V gene TRBV5-6 combines with J gene TRBJ1-1; D is undetermined. The CDR3 runs to 13 residues. Trimming pared 4 bases from V and 1 base from J, leaving 8 bases between. Germline-derived CDR1 and CDR2 are SGHDT and YYEEEE. CDR3 in amino acids: CASSPTTNTEAFF. The CDR3, as DNA: TGTGCCAGCAGCCCAACAACGAACACTGAAGCTTTCTTT.

V usage is TRBV5-1 and J usage is TRBJ2-7; D ambiguous. The germline V gene has CDR1 SGHRS and CDR2 YFSETQ. V shed 0 bases and J shed 2 bases, with 6 bases lying between them. This CDR3 comprises 13 residues. The CDR3 DNA reads as TGCGCCAGCAGCTTGGGAGGAACCTACGAGCAGTACTTC. Translating gives CASSLGGTYEQYF.

V usage is TRBV10-2 and J usage is TRBJ2-5; weak D call: TRBD2 (5 bases). The CDR3 has 13 residues. V dropped 7 bases and J dropped 1 base, with 10 bases sitting between them. Germline V lookup: CDR1 WSHSY, CDR2 SAAADI. CDR3 coding DNA: TGCGCCAGCACCCCAACTAGCCAAGAGACCCAGTACTTC. Translated, it gives CASTPTSQETQYF.

Note on this clone: The same CDR3 can be traced to other DNA sequences in this sample. The V call is TRBV7-9, the J call TRBJ2-1; D possibly corresponds to TRBD1 (6 bases). The CDR3 covers 12 residues. Germline assignment: CDR1 SEHNR and CDR2 FQNEAQ (reference sequence). Trimming pared 6 bases from V and 7 bases from J, leaving 10 bases between. The CDR3 spells CASSSRGNEQFF. Written as DNA, the CDR3 is TGTGCCAGCAGTTCCAGGGGTAATGAGCAGTTCTTC.

The rearrangement uses TRBV2 and TRBJ1-2; a weak D match, TRBD1 (5 bases). The germline V gene has CDR1 SNHLY and CDR2 FYNNEI. V was cut by 6 bases and J by 3 bases, with 17 bases left in between. The CDR3 length is 15 residues. CDR3 coding DNA: TGTGCCAGCAGGTTTGAACAAGCAGGGTACTATGGCTACACCTTC. Its translation: CASRFEQAGYYGYTF.

The chain carries TRBV2 and TRBJ2-7; tentatively, D is TRBD1 (6 bases). Trimming stripped 1 base from V and 3 bases from J, with 13 bases between. Looked up from germline, CDR1 is SNHLY and CDR2 is FYNNEI. The CDR3 has 15 residues. CDR3 protein: CASSEVAGAVYEQYF. CDR3 sequence (DNA): TGTGCCAGCAGTGAAGTGGCAGGGGCGGTCTACGAGCAGTACTTC.

This sequence joins TRBV10-3 and TRBJ2-3; D possibly corresponds to TRBD1 (5 bases). The CDR3 extends over 14 amino acids. Deletions cut 0 bases from V and 3 bases from J, with 7 bases between. Germline V gives CDR1 ENHRY, CDR2 SYGVKD. CDR3 nucleotide sequence: TGTGCCATCAGTGAGTCGACAGTGACAGATACGCAGTATTTT. Translating it yields CAISESTVTDTQYF.

V is TRBV2 and J is TRBJ1-3; D is possibly TRBD1 (6 bases). With 10 bases removed from V and 0 bases from J, the gap between germline ends came to 13 bases. CDR3 length equals 14 residues. Germline CDR1 and CDR2: SNHLY and FYNNEI. CDR3 bases: TGTGCCAAGGGGGGGGCCATCTCTGGAAACACCATATATTTT. This sequence encodes CAKGGAISGNTIYF.

This chain links TRBV10-3 with TRBJ1-5; 7 nucleotides match TRBD1. The CDR3 length is 15 residues. CDR1 is ENHRY, CDR2 SYGVKD, per germline. V lost 5 bases to trimming and J lost 2 bases; unmatched junction nucleotides: 6. The CDR3 loop reads CAISHDRDGNQPQHF. The CDR3 region has the DNA TGTGCCATCAGTCACGACAGGGACGGCAATCAGCCCCAGCATTTT.

In this sample, this clone turned up once. The J gene is TRBJ1-2, the V gene TRBV30; D might be TRBD1 (5 bases). The germline V and J ends were trimmed by 0 bases and 7 bases, with 6 bases remaining between them. This CDR3 is built from 11 residues. CDR1 and CDR2 (germline): GTSNPN, SVGIG (reference sequence). For the CDR3, the DNA is TGTGCCTGGAGTGTAAGGGGTGGCTACACCTTC. This sequence encodes CAWSVRGGYTF.

This clone was seen once. The chain combines TRBV6-5 with TRBJ1-5; possibly TRBD1 for D (6 bases). From germline, CDR1 is MNHEY and CDR2 SVGAGI. Trimming left V 2 bases short and J 4 bases short, with 12 bases between. The CDR3 is 15 amino acids. CDR3 nucleotide sequence: TGTGCCAGCAGTTACACGGACAGTTTGAATCAGCCCCAGCATTTT. This translates into CASSYTDSLNQPQHF.

The rearrangement joins TRBV7-9 to TRBJ2-1; TRBD2 matches at 11 bases. CDR1 SEHNR and CDR2 FQNEAQ come from the germline V gene (reference sequence). This CDR3 has 15 residues. V gave up 8 bases and J gave up 4 bases; unmatched junction bases: 7. In nucleotides, the CDR3 is TGTGCCAGCGGCGAAGGGACTAGCGGATACAATGAGCAGTTCTTC. This codes for CASGEGTSGYNEQFF.

This clone came up once. The chain recombines TRBV6-5 with TRBJ2-1; 11 nucleotides align to TRBD2. With 6 bases clipped from V and 7 bases from J, the junction kept 8 bases outside the gene matches. The germline gives CDR1 MNHEY, CDR2 SVGAGI. The CDR3 consists of 15 residues. The CDR3 sequence is CASSPGTSGKNEQFF. The CDR3 DNA reads as TGTGCCAGCAGCCCCGGGACTAGCGGTAAGAATGAGCAGTTCTTC.

This clone appeared a few times. The chain joins TRBV5-1 to TRBJ2-3; a weak D match, TRBD2 (5 bases). Trimming cost V 2 bases and J 4 bases, with 17 bases left between them. CDR1 and CDR2 from the germline V gene are SGHRS and YFSETQ. The CDR3 has 16 amino acids. In DNA, the CDR3 is TGCGCCAGCAGCTTTACTATCCTAGCAGGTTCAGATACGCAGTATTTT. Translation gives CASSFTILAGSDTQYF.

The chain couples TRBV10-3 to TRBJ1-5; 8 bases are a match to TRBD1. J was trimmed by 1 base and V by 6 bases; bases with no gene match: 2. CDR1 is ENHRY, CDR2 SYGVKD, per germline. CDR3 length equals 14 residues. CDR3 bases: TGTGCCATCAGCCGGACAGGGAGCAATCAGCCCCAGCATTTT. Its protein product is CAISRTGSNQPQHF.

The chain combines TRBV5-6 with TRBJ1-5; TRBD1 matches 7 bases. Looked up from germline, CDR1 is SGHDT and CDR2 is YYEEEE. This CDR3 spans 18 amino acids. V was clipped by 4 bases and J by 1 base; unmatched bases: 14. Written as DNA, the CDR3 is TGTGCCAGCAGCCGACGACAGGGATCCATGCAAAGCAATCAGCCCCAGCATTTT. Protein product: CASSRRQGSMQSNQPQHF.

In DNA form, the CDR3 reads TGTGCCAGCACCAGGCCATACCAAGAGACCCAGTACTTC. Protein product: CASTRPYQETQYF. The chain employs TRBV5-6 and TRBJ2-5; D not certain. V dropped 6 bases and J dropped 0 bases, with 9 bases sitting between them. Germline V gives CDR1 SGHDT, CDR2 YYEEEE. The CDR3 loop spans 13 amino acids.